Each of the 14 T cell receptor beta chains below was sequenced from the same sample in a study of CD8 T cells in ankylosing spondylitis (dated by TCRdb to the late 2010s). Library prep was done by 5' RACE. The instrument was an Illumina HiSeq 2500. In TCRdb, the public reads were trimmed at Q25 with fastp and aligned with MiXCR, with productive beta chains retained. Each entry merges the rows of one CDR3 protein and shows their most common DNA and genes. In this sample the table shows 350,000 or so distinct CDR3 sequences, around a tenth of which occur a single time. Around 8.4% of the sample is in the top ten clones. The sequencing sample was made of blood, either unsorted or a sorted T cell fraction (not recorded which). All receptors derive from a female donor with ankylosing spondylitis or in good health (not recorded which).

This clonotype was detected ten times or more. The chain uses TRBV28 and TRBJ1-2; D is unclear. CDR3 length equals 15 residues. Germline CDR1 MDHEN, CDR2 SYDVKM. V dropped 4 bases and J dropped 4 bases, with 16 bases sitting between them. The CDR3, as DNA: TGTGCCAGCAGTTCCGCGACCGGTCTGATCTATGGCTACACCTTC. It specifies CASSSATGLIYGYTF.

This clonotype has ten or more counts. This chain links TRBV7-2 with TRBJ2-7; D possibly corresponds to TRBD2 (6 bases). Trimming shortened V by 4 bases and J by 0 bases, and 19 bases separated the two germline ends. CDR1 SGHTA and CDR2 FQGNSA come from the germline V gene. This CDR3 is built from 17 residues. DNA for the CDR3: TGTGCCAGCAGCTGGGTAGCAGGGAGGCCAATCTCCTACGAGCAGTACTTC. It translates to CASSWVAGRPISYEQYF.

This clonotype was detected many times. The chain has TRBV12-3 or TRBV12-4 and TRBJ2-1; 12 bases agree with TRBD1. With V trimmed by 7 bases and J by 6 bases, 7 bases remained unmatched. The CDR3 contains 15 residues. The CDR3 here is CASTPRDRGLNEQFF. CDR3 sequence (DNA): TGTGCCAGCACTCCCCGGGACAGGGGGCTCAATGAGCAGTTCTTC.

This clonotype was counted ten times or more. The rearrangement joins TRBV20-1 to TRBJ1-5; D is undetermined. The V and J ends lost 0 bases and 0 bases respectively, with 6 bases between them. CDR1 and CDR2 (germline): DFQATT, SNEGSKA (reference sequence). This CDR3 has 14 amino acids. The CDR3 sequence: CSARDQLSNQPQHF. DNA of the CDR3: TGCAGTGCTAGAGATCAGCTTAGCAATCAGCCCCAGCATTTT.

This rearrangement joins TRBV12-3 or TRBV12-4 to TRBJ1-4; D ambiguous. The CDR3 is 14 amino acids. Trimming took off 2 bases at V and 8 bases at J, with 12 bases between the two ends. This CDR3 reads CASSLSWSWEKLFF. CDR3 bases: TGTGCCAGCAGTTTAAGCTGGTCGTGGGAAAAACTGTTTTTT.

Here the CDR3 reads CASSSRSTFYTF. The DNA for the CDR3 is TGTGCCAGCAGCTCAAGGAGCACCTTCTACACCTTC. This chain links TRBV7-2 with TRBJ1-2; no clear D gene. CDR3 length equals 12 residues. V lost 4 bases, J lost 10 bases, and 13 bases lay in between. Germline lookup yields CDR1 SGHTA and CDR2 FQGNSA.

At least ten counts were recorded for this clonotype. V is TRBV29-1 and J is TRBJ2-7; 7 positions agree with TRBD1. The CDR3 is 14 residues long. Germline assignment: CDR1 SQVTM and CDR2 ANQGSEA. Trimming at V came to 6 bases and at J to 2 bases, leaving 10 bases not matched to a gene. CDR3 loop: CSVVTRDRTYEQYF. In nucleotides, the CDR3 is TGCAGCGTGGTGACCCGGGACAGAACCTACGAGCAGTACTTC.

Only a few counts were recorded for this clonotype. The J gene is TRBJ1-6, the V gene TRBV5-6; TRBD1 matches at 10 bases. The germline V gene encodes CDR1 SGHDT and CDR2 YYEEEE. There are 14 residues in the CDR3. The junction had 4 bases not matched to a gene; V was cut back by 4 bases and J by 9 bases. The DNA of the CDR3 is TGTGCCAGCAGCCTGGGGACAGGGGTTTCACCCCTCCACTTT. Translation: CASSLGTGVSPLHF.

As to this clonotype: Its ends do not fully match the called genes, so a read error is possible. The chain carries TRBV20-1 and TRBJ2-1; the D gene is possibly TRBD1 (5 bases). Germline V gene data show CDR1 as DFQATT and CDR2 as SNEGSKA (reference sequence). The CDR3 has 17 residues. DNA of the CDR3: TGCTGTGCCATCCTCCAGGTCGATCGTGGGGCGTTTAATGAGCAGTTCTTC. As protein: CCAILQVDRGAFNEQFF.

This clonotype has at least ten counts. This chain links TRBV5-1 with TRBJ2-1; 9 nucleotides agree with TRBD1. CDR1 and CDR2 from the germline V gene are SGHRS and YFSETQ. J lost 9 bases, V lost 3 bases, and 13 bases had no gene match. The CDR3 contains 16 residues. For the CDR3, the DNA is TGCGCCAGCAGCTCGAGACCCGGGACAGGGTTCGGTGAGCAGTTCTTC. Its translation: CASSSRPGTGFGEQFF.

This sequence joins TRBV4-2 and TRBJ2-2; perhaps D is TRBD1 or TRBD2 (6 bases each). V was clipped by 0 bases and J by 4 bases, with 12 bases between them. This CDR3 has 16 residues. Germline V lookup: CDR1 LGHNA, CDR2 YNFKEQ. DNA of the CDR3: TGTGCCAGCAGCCAAGATGTGGGGGGCGGCACCGGGGAGCTGTTTTTT. Protein: CASSQDVGGGTGELFF.

This clonotype has at least ten counts. The rearrangement links TRBV7-2 to TRBJ2-7; 7 nucleotides line up with TRBD2. The CDR3 extends over 15 amino acids. V lost 5 bases and J lost 2; bases outside the gene matches: 9. CDR1 is SGHTA, CDR2 FQGNSA, per germline. CDR3 DNA: TGTGCCAGCAGCAATCTAGCGGTCCCCCCCTACGAGCAGTACTTC. Translated: CASSNLAVPPYEQYF.

The table lists this clonotype with a few counts. The CDR3 loop is CSVEETDEQYF. DNA of the CDR3: TGCAGCGTTGAGGAGACCGACGAGCAGTACTTC. The chain employs TRBV29-1 and TRBJ2-7; D is unclear. From germline, CDR1 is SQVTM and CDR2 ANQGSEA. The V gene lost 3 bases and the J gene lost 5 bases, with 8 bases spanning the gap. CDR3 size: 11 residues.

This clonotype was counted many times. This chain links TRBV7-9 with TRBJ1-2; perhaps TRBD1 as D (5 bases). The CDR3 has 13 amino acids. Germline loops: CDR1 SEHNR, CDR2 FQNEAQ (reference sequence). V gave up 3 bases and J gave up 4 bases, with 9 bases separating them. The CDR3 DNA is TGTGCCAGCAGCTTCAGGACATTCTATGGCTACACCTTC. Protein sequence: CASSFRTFYGYTF.